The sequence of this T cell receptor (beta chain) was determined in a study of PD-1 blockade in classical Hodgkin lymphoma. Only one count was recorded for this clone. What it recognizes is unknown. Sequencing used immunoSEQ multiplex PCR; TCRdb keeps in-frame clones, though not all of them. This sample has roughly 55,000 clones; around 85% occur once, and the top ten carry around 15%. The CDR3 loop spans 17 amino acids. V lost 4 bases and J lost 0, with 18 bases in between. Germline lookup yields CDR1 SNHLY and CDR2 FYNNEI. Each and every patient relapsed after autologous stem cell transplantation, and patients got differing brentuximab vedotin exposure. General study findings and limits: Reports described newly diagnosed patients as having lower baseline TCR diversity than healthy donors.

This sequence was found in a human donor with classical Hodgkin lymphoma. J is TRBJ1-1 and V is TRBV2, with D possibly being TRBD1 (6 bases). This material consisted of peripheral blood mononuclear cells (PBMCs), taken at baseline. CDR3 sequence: CASSGTDGLTMNTEAFF. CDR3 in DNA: TGTGCCAGCAGTGGGACAGACGGTTTAACTATGAACACTGAAGCTTTCTTT.